A selection of T cell receptor beta chains follows, all from one sample in a study of blood T cell repertoires in COVID-19. Using immunoSEQ multiplex PCR, the repertoire was profiled, and TCRdb retains in-frame clones only, with some absent. The sample holds 400,000 or so clones, around 87% seen once. Sequences were obtained from PBMCs or T cells enriched from blood (not recorded which). These receptors were collected from a man aged 35-49 years in a cohort exposed to, infected with or recovered from COVID-19 (not recorded which). Both conserved end residues are part of each CDR3. The order of the fields is D gene, V gene, J gene, CDR3 protein, CDR3 DNA. A D gene is named only where the DNA matches it firmly.

d_gene: TRBD2; v_gene: TRBV28; j_gene: TRBJ2-1; CDR3aa: CASSPSGGYYNEQFF; CDR3nt: TGTGCCAGCAGCCCAAGCGGGGGTTACTACAATGAGCAGTTCTTC
d_gene: TRBD2; v_gene: TRBV7-9; j_gene: TRBJ2-1; CDR3aa: CASRPRAAGVVNEQFF; CDR3nt: TGTGCCAGCAGACCCCGTGCAGCGGGAGTAGTGAATGAGCAGTTCTTC
d_gene: .; v_gene: TRBV2; j_gene: TRBJ1-5; CDR3aa: CASSEGQNQPQHF; CDR3nt: TGTGCCAGCAGTGAAGGACAGAATCAGCCCCAGCATTTT
d_gene: .; v_gene: TRBV5-1; j_gene: TRBJ2-1; CDR3aa: CASRQGVGNEQFF; CDR3nt: TGCGCCAGCAGACAGGGTGTGGGCAATGAGCAGTTCTTC
d_gene: .; v_gene: TRBV30; j_gene: TRBJ2-1; CDR3aa: CAWMLAYEQFF; CDR3nt: TGTGCCTGGATGCTAGCGTATGAGCAGTTCTTC
d_gene: .; v_gene: TRBV19; j_gene: TRBJ1-5; CDR3aa: CASSIVGELQPQHF; CDR3nt: TGTGCCAGTAGTATAGTTGGGGAGCTTCAGCCCCAGCATTTT
d_gene: .; v_gene: TRBV11-2; j_gene: TRBJ2-2; CDR3aa: CASSQIQGPTGELFF; CDR3nt: TGTGCCAGCAGCCAAATACAGGGACCCACCGGGGAGCTGTTTTTT
d_gene: .; v_gene: TRBV5-1; j_gene: TRBJ1-4; CDR3aa: CASSLGTTTNEKLFF; CDR3nt: TGCGCCAGCAGCTTAGGGACAACAACTAATGAAAAACTGTTTTTT
d_gene: .; v_gene: TRBV11-2; j_gene: TRBJ1-1; CDR3aa: CASSFGLPGVGRNTEAFF; CDR3nt: TGTGCCAGCAGCTTTGGGCTTCCGGGGGTCGGGAGGAACACTGAAGCTTTCTTT
d_gene: TRBD2; v_gene: TRBV6-4; j_gene: TRBJ2-3; CDR3aa: CASSDALSGATDTQYF; CDR3nt: TGTGCCAGCAGTGACGCACTTAGCGGGGCGACAGATACGCAGTATTTT
d_gene: TRBD1; v_gene: TRBV2; j_gene: TRBJ2-1; CDR3aa: CASRDGQGADEQFF; CDR3nt: TGTGCCAGCAGGGATGGACAGGGTGCCGATGAGCAGTTCTTC
d_gene: .; v_gene: TRBV30; j_gene: TRBJ1-6; CDR3aa: CAWSWGGTRRQSPLHF; CDR3nt: TGTGCCTGGAGTTGGGGGGGGACCCGGCGGCAGTCACCCCTCCACTTT
d_gene: TRBD2; v_gene: TRBV5-4; j_gene: TRBJ2-5; CDR3aa: CASSLRGREETQYF; CDR3nt: TGTGCCAGCAGCCTCCGGGGGAGGGAAGAGACCCAGTACTTC